This T cell receptor (beta chain) emerged from a study of T cell therapy after organ transplantation. The germline CDR1 and CDR2 sequences are SGDLS and YYNGEE. Trimming took 3 bases from V and 0 from J; bases not matched to a gene: 8. This CDR3 is built from 17 residues. Details on this clone: What it recognizes is unknown.

Profiled with immunoSEQ multiplex PCR; TCRdb holds only in-frame clones, not every one. The data hold some 6,000 clones, with around 70% observed a single time. Sample time point: 4-8 weeks after completion of therapy. The source was CD8+ T cells from blood, collected after autologous CMV-specific T cell therapy. The source is a human patient who had received a solid organ transplant and had CMV disease. Some T cells may be transferred from the graft donor. The chain carries TRBV9 and TRBJ1-3; TRBD1 aligns across 8 bases. This CDR3 reads CASSARQGRYSGNTIYF. CDR3 DNA: TGTGCCAGCAGCGCCCGACAGGGGAGATACTCTGGAAACACCATATATTTT.